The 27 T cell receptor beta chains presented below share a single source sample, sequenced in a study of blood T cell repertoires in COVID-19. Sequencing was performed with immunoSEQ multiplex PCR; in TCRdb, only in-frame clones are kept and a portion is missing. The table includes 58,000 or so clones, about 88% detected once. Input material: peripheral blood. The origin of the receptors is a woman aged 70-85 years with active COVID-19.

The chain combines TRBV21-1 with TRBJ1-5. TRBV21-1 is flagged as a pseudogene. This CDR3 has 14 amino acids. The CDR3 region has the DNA TGTGCCAGCAGCAAAGCCGGGGAGCCTCAGCCCCAGCATTTT. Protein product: CASSKAGEPQPQHF.

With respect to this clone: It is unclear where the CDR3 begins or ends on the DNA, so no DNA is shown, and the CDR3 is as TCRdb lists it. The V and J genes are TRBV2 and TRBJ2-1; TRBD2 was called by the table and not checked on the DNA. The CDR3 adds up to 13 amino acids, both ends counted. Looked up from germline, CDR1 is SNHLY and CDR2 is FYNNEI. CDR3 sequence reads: CASSVGSGSRRFF.

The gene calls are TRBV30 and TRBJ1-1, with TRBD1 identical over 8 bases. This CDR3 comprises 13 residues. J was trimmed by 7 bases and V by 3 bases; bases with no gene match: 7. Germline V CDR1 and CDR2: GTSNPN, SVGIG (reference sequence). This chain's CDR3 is CAWRADRAVEAFF. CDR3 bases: TGTGCCTGGAGAGCGGACAGGGCTGTTGAAGCTTTCTTT. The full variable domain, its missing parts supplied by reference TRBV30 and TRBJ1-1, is SQTIHQWPATLVQPVGSPLSLECTVEGTSNPNLYWYRQAAGRGLQLLFYSVGIGQISSEVPQNLSASRPQDRQFILSSKKLLLSDSGFYLCAWRADRAVEAFFGQGTRLTVV.

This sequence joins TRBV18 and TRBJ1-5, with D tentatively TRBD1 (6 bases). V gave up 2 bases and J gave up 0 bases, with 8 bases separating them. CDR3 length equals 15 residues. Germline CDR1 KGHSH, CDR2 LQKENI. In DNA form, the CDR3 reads TGTGCCAGCTCACCATACAGGGATAGCAATCAGCCCCAGCATTTT. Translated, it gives CASSPYRDSNQPQHF.

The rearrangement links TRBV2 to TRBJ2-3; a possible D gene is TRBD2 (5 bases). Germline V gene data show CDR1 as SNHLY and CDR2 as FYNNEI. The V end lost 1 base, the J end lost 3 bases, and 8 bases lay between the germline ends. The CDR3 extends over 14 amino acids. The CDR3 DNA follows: TGTGCCAGCAGTGAAGAGACTAAGACAGATACGCAGTATTTT. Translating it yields CASSEETKTDTQYF.

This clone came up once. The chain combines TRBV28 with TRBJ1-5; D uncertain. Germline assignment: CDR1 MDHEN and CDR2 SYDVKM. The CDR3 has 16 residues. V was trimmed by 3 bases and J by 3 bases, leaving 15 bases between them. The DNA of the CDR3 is TGTGCCAGCAGTTTGTTTTACAGTGGAACCAATCAGCCCCAGCATTTT. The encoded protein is CASSLFYSGTNQPQHF. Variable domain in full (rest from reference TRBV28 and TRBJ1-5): DVKVTQSSRYLVKRTGEKVFLECVQDMDHENMFWYRQDPGLGLRLIYFSYDVKMKEKGDIPEGYSVSREKKERFSLILESASTNQTSMYLCASSLFYSGTNQPQHFGDGTRLSIL.

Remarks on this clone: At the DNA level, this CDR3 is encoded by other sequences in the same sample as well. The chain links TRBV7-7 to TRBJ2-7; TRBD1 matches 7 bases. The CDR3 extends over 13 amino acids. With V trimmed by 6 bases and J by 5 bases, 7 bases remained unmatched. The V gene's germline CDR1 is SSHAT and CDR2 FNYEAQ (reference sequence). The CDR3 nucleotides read TGTGCCAGCAGTCTGGACAGGTTCGACGAGCAGTACTTC. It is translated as CASSLDRFDEQYF.

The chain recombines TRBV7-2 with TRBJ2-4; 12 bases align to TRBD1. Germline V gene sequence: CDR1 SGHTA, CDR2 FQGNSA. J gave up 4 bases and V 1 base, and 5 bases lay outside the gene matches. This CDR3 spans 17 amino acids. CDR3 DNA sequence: TGTGCCAGCAGCTTAGGGGGGACAGGGGGCGCAAAAAACATTCAGTACTTC. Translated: CASSLGGTGGAKNIQYF.

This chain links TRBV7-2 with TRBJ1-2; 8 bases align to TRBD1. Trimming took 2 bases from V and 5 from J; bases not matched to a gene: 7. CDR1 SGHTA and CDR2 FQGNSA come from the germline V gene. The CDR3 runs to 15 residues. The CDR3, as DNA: TGTGCCAGCAGCTTACGAGCTACAGGGGGGTATGGCTACACCTTC. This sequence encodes CASSLRATGGYGYTF.

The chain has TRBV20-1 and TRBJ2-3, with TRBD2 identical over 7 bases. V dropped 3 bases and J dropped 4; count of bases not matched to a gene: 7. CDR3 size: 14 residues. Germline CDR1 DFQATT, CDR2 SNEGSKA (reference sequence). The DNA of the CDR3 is TGCAGTGCTAGTTCGGGGAGGGCCCCAGATACGCAGTATTTT. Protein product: CSASSGRAPDTQYF.

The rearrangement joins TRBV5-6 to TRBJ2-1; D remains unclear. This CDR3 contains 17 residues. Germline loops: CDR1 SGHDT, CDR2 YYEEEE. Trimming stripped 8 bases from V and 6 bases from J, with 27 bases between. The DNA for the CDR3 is TGTGCCAGTACTAAGCTAGATCTCCCTGCATATAGCAATGAGCAGTTCTTC. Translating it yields CASTKLDLPAYSNEQFF.

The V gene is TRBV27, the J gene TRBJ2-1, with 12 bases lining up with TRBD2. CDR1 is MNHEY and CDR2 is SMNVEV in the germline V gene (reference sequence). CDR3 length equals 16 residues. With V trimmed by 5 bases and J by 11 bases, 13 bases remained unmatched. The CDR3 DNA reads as TGTGCCAGCAGTCCCCAACCTAGCGGGAGGGCCGATAAGCAGTTCTTC. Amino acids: CASSPQPSGRADKQFF.

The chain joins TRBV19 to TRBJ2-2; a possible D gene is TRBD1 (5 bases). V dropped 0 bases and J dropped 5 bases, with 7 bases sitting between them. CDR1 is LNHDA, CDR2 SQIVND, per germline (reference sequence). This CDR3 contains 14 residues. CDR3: CASSIDQGTGELFF. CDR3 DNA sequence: TGTGCCAGTAGTATAGATCAGGGTACCGGGGAGCTGTTTTTT.

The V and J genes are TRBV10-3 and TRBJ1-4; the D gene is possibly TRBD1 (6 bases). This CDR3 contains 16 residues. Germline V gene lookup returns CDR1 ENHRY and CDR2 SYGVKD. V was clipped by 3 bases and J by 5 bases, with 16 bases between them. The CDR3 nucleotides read TGTGCCATCAGTGACATTTCGGGGGGCTCAAATGAAAAACTGTTTTTT. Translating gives CAISDISGGSNEKLFF.

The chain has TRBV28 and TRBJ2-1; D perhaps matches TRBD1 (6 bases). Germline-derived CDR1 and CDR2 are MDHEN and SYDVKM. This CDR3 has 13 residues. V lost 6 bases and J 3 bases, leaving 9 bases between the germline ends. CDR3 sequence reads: CASRGQYYNEQFF. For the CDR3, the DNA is TGTGCCAGCAGAGGACAGTACTACAATGAGCAGTTCTTC.

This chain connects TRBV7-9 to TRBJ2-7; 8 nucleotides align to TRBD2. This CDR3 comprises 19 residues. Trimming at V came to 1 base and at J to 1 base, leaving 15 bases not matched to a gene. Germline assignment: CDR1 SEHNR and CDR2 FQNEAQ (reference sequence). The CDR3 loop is CASSLGPAPGLVGSYEQYF. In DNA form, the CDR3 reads TGTGCCAGCAGCTTAGGTCCGGCGCCGGGACTAGTAGGATCCTACGAGCAGTACTTC. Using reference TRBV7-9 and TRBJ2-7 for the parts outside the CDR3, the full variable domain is DTGVSQNPRHKITKRGQNVTFRCDPISEHNRLYWYRQTLGQGPEFLTYFQNEAQLEKSRLLSDRFSAERPKGSFSTLEIQRTEQGDSAMYLCASSLGPAPGLVGSYEQYFGPGTRLTVT.

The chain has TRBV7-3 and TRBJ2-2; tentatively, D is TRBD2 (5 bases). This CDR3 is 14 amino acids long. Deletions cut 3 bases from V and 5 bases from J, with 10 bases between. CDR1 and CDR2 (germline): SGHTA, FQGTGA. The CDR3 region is CASSLGRTTGELFF. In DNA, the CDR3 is TGTGCCAGCAGCTTGGGCAGGACTACCGGGGAGCTGTTTTTT. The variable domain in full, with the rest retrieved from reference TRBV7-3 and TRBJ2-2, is GAGVSQTPSNKVTEKGKYVELRCDPISGHTALYWYRQSLGQGPEFLIYFQGTGAADDSGLPNDRFFAVRPEGSVSTLKIQRTERGDSAVYLCASSLGRTTGELFFGEGSRLTVL.

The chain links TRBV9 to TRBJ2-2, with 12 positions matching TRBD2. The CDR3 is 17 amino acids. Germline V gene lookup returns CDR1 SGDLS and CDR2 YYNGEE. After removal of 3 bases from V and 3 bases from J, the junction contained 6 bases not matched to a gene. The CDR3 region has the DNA TGTGCCAGCAGCGCCCCTAGCGGGAGGGTGGACACCGGGGAGCTGTTTTTT. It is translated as CASSAPSGRVDTGELFF. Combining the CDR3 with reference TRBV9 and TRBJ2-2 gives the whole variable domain DSGVTQTPKHLITATGQRVTLRCSPRSGDLSVYWYQQSLDQGLQFLIQYYNGEERAKGNILERFSAQQFPDLHSELNLSSLELGDSALYFCASSAPSGRVDTGELFFGEGSRLTVL.

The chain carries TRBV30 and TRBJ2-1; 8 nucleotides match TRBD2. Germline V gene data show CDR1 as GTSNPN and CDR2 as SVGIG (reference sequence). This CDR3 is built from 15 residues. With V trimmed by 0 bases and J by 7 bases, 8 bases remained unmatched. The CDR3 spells CAWSVKAGVRNEQFF. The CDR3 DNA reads TGTGCCTGGAGTGTAAAAGCGGGAGTACGGAATGAGCAGTTCTTC. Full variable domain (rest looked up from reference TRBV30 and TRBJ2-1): SQTIHQWPATLVQPVGSPLSLECTVEGTSNPNLYWYRQAAGRGLQLLFYSVGIGQISSEVPQNLSASRPQDRQFILSSKKLLLSDSGFYLCAWSVKAGVRNEQFFGPGTRLTVL.

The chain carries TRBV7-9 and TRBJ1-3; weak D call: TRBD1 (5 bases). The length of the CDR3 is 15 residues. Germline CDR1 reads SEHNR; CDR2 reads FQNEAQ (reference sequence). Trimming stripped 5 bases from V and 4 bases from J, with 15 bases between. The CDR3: CASSPNPGLGNTIYF. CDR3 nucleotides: TGTGCCAGCAGCCCGAATCCAGGGCTCGGAAACACCATATATTTT.

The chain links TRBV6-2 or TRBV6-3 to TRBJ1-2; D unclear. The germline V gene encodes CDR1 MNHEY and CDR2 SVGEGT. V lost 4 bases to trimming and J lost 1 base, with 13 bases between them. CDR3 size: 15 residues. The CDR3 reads CASSSNARVNYGYTF. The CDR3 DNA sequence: TGTGCCAGCAGTTCCAACGCGCGGGTTAACTATGGCTACACCTTC.

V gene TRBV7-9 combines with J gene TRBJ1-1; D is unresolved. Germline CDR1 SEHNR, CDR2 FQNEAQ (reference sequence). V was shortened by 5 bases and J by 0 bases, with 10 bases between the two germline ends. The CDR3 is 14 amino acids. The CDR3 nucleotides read TGTGCCAGCAGCGCACAAGCGATGAACACTGAAGCTTTCTTT. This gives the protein CASSAQAMNTEAFF.

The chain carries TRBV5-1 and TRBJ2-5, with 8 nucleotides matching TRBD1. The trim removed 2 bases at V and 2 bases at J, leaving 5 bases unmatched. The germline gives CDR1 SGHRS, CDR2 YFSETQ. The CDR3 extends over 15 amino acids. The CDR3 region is CASSFGTGGQETQYF. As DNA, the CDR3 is TGCGCCAGCAGCTTCGGGACAGGTGGACAAGAGACCCAGTACTTC. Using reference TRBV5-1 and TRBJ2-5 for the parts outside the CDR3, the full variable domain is KAGVTQTPRYLIKTRGQQVTLSCSPISGHRSVSWYQQTPGQGLQFLFEYFSETQRNKGNFPGRFSGRQFSNSRSEMNVSTLELGDSALYLCASSFGTGGQETQYFGPGTRLLVL.

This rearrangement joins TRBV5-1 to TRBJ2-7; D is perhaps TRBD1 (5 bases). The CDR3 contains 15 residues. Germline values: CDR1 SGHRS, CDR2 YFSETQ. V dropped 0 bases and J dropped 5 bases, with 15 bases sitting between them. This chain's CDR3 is CASSLEAGQDHEQYF. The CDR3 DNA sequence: TGCGCCAGCAGCTTGGAGGCAGGGCAAGACCACGAGCAGTACTTC. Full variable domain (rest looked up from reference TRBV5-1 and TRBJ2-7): KAGVTQTPRYLIKTRGQQVTLSCSPISGHRSVSWYQQTPGQGLQFLFEYFSETQRNKGNFPGRFSGRQFSNSRSEMNVSTLELGDSALYLCASSLEAGQDHEQYFGPGTRLTVT.

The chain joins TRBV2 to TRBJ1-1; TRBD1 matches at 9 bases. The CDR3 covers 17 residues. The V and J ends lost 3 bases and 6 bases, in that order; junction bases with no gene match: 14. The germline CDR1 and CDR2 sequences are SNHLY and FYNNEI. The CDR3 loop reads CASSDEKEDRGLPEAFF. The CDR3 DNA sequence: TGTGCCAGCAGTGACGAAAAAGAGGACAGGGGATTGCCTGAAGCTTTCTTT. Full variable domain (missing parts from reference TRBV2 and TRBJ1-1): EPEVTQTPSHQVTQMGQEVILRCVPISNHLYFYWYRQILGQKVEFLVSFYNNEISEKSEIFDDQFSVERPDGSNFTLKIRSTKLEDSAMYFCASSDEKEDRGLPEAFFGQGTRLTVV.

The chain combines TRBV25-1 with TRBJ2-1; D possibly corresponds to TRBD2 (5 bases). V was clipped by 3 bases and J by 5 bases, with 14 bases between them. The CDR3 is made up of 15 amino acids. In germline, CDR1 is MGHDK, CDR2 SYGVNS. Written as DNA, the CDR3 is TGTGCCAGCAGTGAGAATAGGAGGCGTAACAATGAGCAGTTCTTC. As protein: CASSENRRRNNEQFF.

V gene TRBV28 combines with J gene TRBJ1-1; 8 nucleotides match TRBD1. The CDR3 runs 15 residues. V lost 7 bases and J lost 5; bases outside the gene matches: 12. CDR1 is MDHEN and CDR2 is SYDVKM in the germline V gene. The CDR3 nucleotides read TGTGCCAGCACGGGCAGGGGGCGAGGGCAGACTGAAGCTTTCTTT. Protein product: CASTGRGRGQTEAFF.